This T cell receptor (beta chain) emerged from a study of graft-versus-host responses after intestinal transplantation. Overall study context: Anti-thymocyte globulin served as induction for all recipients, who then took tacrolimus and steroids for three to four years.

Study-wide results and limits: Patients with graft-donor T cell macrochimerism had high graft-versus-host to host-versus-graft clonal ratios in allografts. Recipient marrow showed GvH clones, some seen first in ileum or blood. Peak circulating GvH clone levels were associated with early post-transplant HvG declines.

On this clone: The antigen remains undetermined.

The assay was immunoSEQ multiplex PCR, and TCRdb's table has in-frame clones only and misses some. The profile shows approximately 88,000 clones, roughly 90% of them singletons. The junction had 12 bases not matched to a gene; V was cut back by 0 bases and J by 5 bases. The germline V gene has CDR1 SGDLS and CDR2 YYNGEE. The CDR3 length is 17 residues. The sequence was collected from a human donor who received an intestinal transplant. This material consisted of unstimulated CD4+ T cells sorted from spleen or lymph node cells, taken before intestinal transplant. J is TRBJ2-7 and V is TRBV9; 9 bases line up with TRBD1. This CDR3 reads CASSVGVGDREVHEQYF. In DNA form, the CDR3 reads TGTGCCAGCAGCGTAGGGGTGGGGGACAGGGAAGTCCACGAGCAGTACTTC.